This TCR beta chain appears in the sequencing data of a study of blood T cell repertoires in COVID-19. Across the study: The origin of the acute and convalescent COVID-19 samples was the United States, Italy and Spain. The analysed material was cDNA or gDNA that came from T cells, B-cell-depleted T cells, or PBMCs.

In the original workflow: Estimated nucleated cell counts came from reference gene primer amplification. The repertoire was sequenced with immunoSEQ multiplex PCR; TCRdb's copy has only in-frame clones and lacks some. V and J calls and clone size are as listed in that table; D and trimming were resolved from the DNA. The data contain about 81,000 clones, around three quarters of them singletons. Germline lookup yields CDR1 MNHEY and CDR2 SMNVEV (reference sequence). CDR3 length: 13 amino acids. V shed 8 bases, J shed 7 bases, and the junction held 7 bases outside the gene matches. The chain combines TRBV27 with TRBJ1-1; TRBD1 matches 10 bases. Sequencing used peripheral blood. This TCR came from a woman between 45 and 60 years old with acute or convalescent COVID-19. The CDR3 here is CASRQGAEGEAFF. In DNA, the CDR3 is TGTGCCAGCCGACAGGGGGCGGAGGGTGAAGCTTTCTTT.